Sequencing of this TCR beta chain was carried out in a study of shared clonotypes between healthy human individuals. This clone showed up just once. Sequenced by immunoSEQ multiplex PCR; TCRdb stores in-frame clones only, minus some. The table records 2 million to 2.5 million clones, 90% to 96% of them present only once. This CDR3 contains 15 residues. Germline CDR1 is SGHAT and CDR2 is FQNNGV. After removal of 8 bases from V and 6 bases from J, the junction contained 11 bases not matched to a gene. The chain couples TRBV11-2 to TRBJ2-3; 10 nucleotides align to TRBD2. What was sequenced was naive CD4+ T cells sorted from blood. The subset is: CD45RA+ positively selected. This sequence originates from a man younger than 35 in good health. The CDR3 bases are TGTGCCAGCGGCGCCAGCGGGAGGGCCGGGGATACGCAGTATTTT. Protein product: CASGASGRAGDTQYF.